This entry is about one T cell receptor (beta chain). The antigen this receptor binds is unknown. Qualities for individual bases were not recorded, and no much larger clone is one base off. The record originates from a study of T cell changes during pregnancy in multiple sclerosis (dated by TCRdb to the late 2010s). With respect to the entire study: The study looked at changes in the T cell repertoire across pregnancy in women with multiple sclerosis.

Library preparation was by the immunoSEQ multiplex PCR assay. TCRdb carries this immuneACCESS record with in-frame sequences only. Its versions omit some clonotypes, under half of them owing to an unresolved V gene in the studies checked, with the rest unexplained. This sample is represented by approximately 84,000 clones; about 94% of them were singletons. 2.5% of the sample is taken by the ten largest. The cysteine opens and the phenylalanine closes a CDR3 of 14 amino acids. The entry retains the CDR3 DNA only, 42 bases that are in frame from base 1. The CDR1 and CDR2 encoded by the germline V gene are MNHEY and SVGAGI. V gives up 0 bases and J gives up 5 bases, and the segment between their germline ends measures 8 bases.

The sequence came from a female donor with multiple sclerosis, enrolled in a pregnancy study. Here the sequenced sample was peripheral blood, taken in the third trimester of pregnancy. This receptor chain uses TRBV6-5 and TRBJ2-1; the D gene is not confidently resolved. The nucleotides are TGTGCCAGCAGTTACTCTGCAGAAGACAATGAGCAGTTCTTC. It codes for CASSYSAEDNEQFF.